This TCR beta chain was documented in a study of blood T cell repertoires in COVID-19. Study-level information: Sources were T cells, B-cell-depleted T cells, or PBMCs; the material itself was cDNA or gDNA.

The CDR3 length is 13 residues. The V and J ends lost 6 bases and 8 bases respectively, with 14 bases between them. Germline V CDR1 and CDR2: MDHEN, SYDVKM. TCRdb keeps only in-frame clones here, not all; method: immunoSEQ multiplex PCR. The data show 200,000 to 250,000 clones, roughly 88% seen once. The sequenced sample was peripheral blood. The gene calls are TRBV28 and TRBJ2-1, with D perhaps matching TRBD2 (7 bases). This receptor was obtained from a middle-aged woman who had recovered from COVID-19. Here the CDR3 reads CASREGGVHEQFF. The CDR3 DNA reads TGTGCCAGCAGAGAAGGGGGGGTCCATGAGCAGTTCTTC.